These T cell receptor beta chains were read from a single sample in a study of T-cell memory formation after mild COVID-19. TCRdb ran MiXCR on the 5' RACE reads and lists one entry per CDR3 protein. The data hold roughly 600,000 distinct CDR3 sequences, with roughly 18% observed a single time. The material sequenced was PBMCs or a T cell subset sorted from them (not recorded which). These receptors came from an adult woman who had mild COVID-19 (a few samples of this study predate the infection). Cell type and time point are not known. Each CDR3 is given with its conserved first and last residue. Fields, in order: clone size, J gene, CDR3 length, V gene, D gene, CDR3 protein, CDR3 DNA. D genes are given only for firm matches. Clone size is shown for a subset of rows, as once, few, many or a class of expanded clone.

abundance: .; j_gene: TRBJ1-1; len: 13; v_gene: TRBV29-1; d_gene: .; CDR3aa: CSALGDNTAEAFF; CDR3nt: TGCAGCGCTCTGGGGGATAATACCGCTGAAGCTTTCTTT
abundance: few; j_gene: TRBJ1-1; len: 15; v_gene: TRBV27; d_gene: .; CDR3aa: CASSPDPTGGTEAFF; CDR3nt: TGTGCCAGCAGTCCGGATCCGACGGGGGGGACTGAAGCTTTCTTT
abundance: .; j_gene: TRBJ1-4; len: 14; v_gene: TRBV6-5; d_gene: TRBD1; CDR3aa: CASSYDRGREKLFF; CDR3nt: TGTGCCAGCAGTTACGACAGGGGGAGAGAAAAACTGTTTTTT
abundance: .; j_gene: TRBJ1-1; len: 14; v_gene: TRBV7-9; d_gene: .; CDR3aa: CASSKQAVGTEAFF; CDR3nt: TGTGCCAGCAGTAAACAGGCGGTGGGGACTGAAGCTTTCTTT
abundance: few; j_gene: TRBJ2-5; len: 15; v_gene: TRBV6-1; d_gene: TRBD2; CDR3aa: CASIPLSGGQETQYF; CDR3nt: TGTGCCAGCATCCCGCTTAGCGGGGGACAAGAGACCCAGTACTTC
abundance: few; j_gene: TRBJ2-5; len: 16; v_gene: TRBV7-9; d_gene: TRBD2; CDR3aa: CASSPRLAGVVETQYF; CDR3nt: TGTGCCAGCAGCCCCCGACTAGCGGGAGTTGTCGAGACCCAGTACTTC
abundance: few; j_gene: TRBJ2-5; len: 14; v_gene: TRBV6-2/TRBV6-3; d_gene: .; CDR3aa: CASRQGPYQETQYF; CDR3nt: TGTGCCAGCAGGCAGGGGCCGTACCAAGAGACCCAGTACTTC
abundance: few; j_gene: TRBJ2-7; len: 14; v_gene: TRBV9; d_gene: .; CDR3aa: CASSVLGKSNEQYF; CDR3nt: TGTGCCAGCAGCGTTCTCGGCAAATCGAACGAGCAGTACTTC
abundance: few; j_gene: TRBJ2-3; len: 13; v_gene: TRBV7-2; d_gene: .; CDR3aa: CASSQWVTDTQYF; CDR3nt: TGTGCCAGCAGCCAGTGGGTTACAGATACGCAGTATTTT
abundance: .; j_gene: TRBJ1-1; len: 12; v_gene: TRBV5-8; d_gene: .; CDR3aa: CASSFFGPEAFF; CDR3nt: TGTGCCAGCAGCTTTTTTGGGCCTGAAGCTTTCTTT
abundance: few; j_gene: TRBJ2-1; len: 11; v_gene: TRBV5-1; d_gene: .; CDR3aa: CASSWGDEQFF; CDR3nt: TGCGCCAGCAGCTGGGGCGACGAGCAGTTCTTC
abundance: .; j_gene: TRBJ2-3; len: 16; v_gene: TRBV20-1; d_gene: TRBD2; CDR3aa: CSAMAPLAGARDTQYF; CDR3nt: TGCAGTGCTATGGCCCCACTAGCGGGAGCTAGGGATACGCAGTATTTT
abundance: few; j_gene: TRBJ1-6; len: 12; v_gene: TRBV3-1; d_gene: .; CDR3aa: CAVRQGYSPLHF; CDR3nt: TGTGCCGTTCGCCAGGGGTACTCACCCCTCCACTTT
abundance: many; j_gene: TRBJ2-5; len: 11; v_gene: TRBV27; d_gene: .; CDR3aa: CASSYQETQYF; CDR3nt: TGTGCCAGCAGCTACCAAGAGACCCAGTACTTC
abundance: .; j_gene: TRBJ1-2; len: 16; v_gene: TRBV13; d_gene: .; CDR3aa: CASSSGEQGSYYGYTF; CDR3nt: TGTGCCAGCAGCTCCGGAGAGCAGGGATCGTACTATGGCTACACCTTC
abundance: .; j_gene: TRBJ2-1; len: 13; v_gene: TRBV7-6; d_gene: .; CDR3aa: CASSRGTDNEQFF; CDR3nt: TGTGCCAGCAGCCGTGGAACGGACAATGAGCAGTTCTTC
abundance: .; j_gene: TRBJ2-3; len: 19; v_gene: TRBV6-6; d_gene: TRBD2; CDR3aa: CASSLRSTSGGAPTDTQYF; CDR3nt: TGTGCCAGCAGTCTAAGGTCGACTAGCGGGGGGGCGCCCACAGATACGCAGTATTTT
abundance: .; j_gene: TRBJ2-5; len: 15; v_gene: TRBV6-2/TRBV6-3; d_gene: .; CDR3aa: CASSGVEADQETQYF; CDR3nt: TGTGCCAGCAGTGGCGTAGAAGCGGACCAAGAGACCCAGTACTTC
abundance: few; j_gene: TRBJ2-7; len: 15; v_gene: TRBV25-1; d_gene: .; CDR3aa: CASSGRASTLYEQYF; CDR3nt: TGTGCCAGCAGTGGTCGGGCCTCGACCCTCTACGAGCAGTACTTC
abundance: many; j_gene: TRBJ2-3; len: 17; v_gene: TRBV9; d_gene: .; CDR3aa: CASSVRDFHSSTDTQYF; CDR3nt: TGTGCCAGCAGCGTAAGGGACTTCCACTCTAGCACAGATACGCAGTATTTT
abundance: .; j_gene: TRBJ2-1; len: 15; v_gene: TRBV6-2/TRBV6-3; d_gene: TRBD2; CDR3aa: CASSLAGEVAGEQFF; CDR3nt: TGTGCCAGCAGCCTAGCGGGAGAAGTGGCAGGTGAGCAGTTCTTC
abundance: .; j_gene: TRBJ1-1; len: 14; v_gene: TRBV10-3; d_gene: .; CDR3aa: CAISELDLSGEAFF; CDR3nt: TGTGCCATCAGTGAGCTTGACCTCTCGGGTGAAGCTTTCTTT
abundance: .; j_gene: TRBJ2-7; len: 14; v_gene: TRBV18; d_gene: TRBD2; CDR3aa: CASSPLAGAYEQYF; CDR3nt: TGTGCCAGCTCACCCCTAGCGGGAGCCTACGAGCAGTACTTC
abundance: many; j_gene: TRBJ2-7; len: 12; v_gene: TRBV6-2/TRBV6-3; d_gene: .; CDR3aa: CASSTLAYEQYF; CDR3nt: TGTGCCAGCAGCACCTTAGCTTACGAGCAGTACTTC
abundance: few; j_gene: TRBJ2-3; len: 16; v_gene: TRBV7-9; d_gene: TRBD2; CDR3aa: CASSFRLAGSTDTQYF; CDR3nt: TGTGCCAGCAGTTTCAGACTAGCGGGAAGCACAGATACGCAGTATTTT
abundance: .; j_gene: TRBJ1-1; len: 13; v_gene: TRBV20-1; d_gene: .; CDR3aa: CSARRRGGTEAFF; CDR3nt: TGCAGTGCTAGAAGGAGGGGCGGCACTGAAGCTTTCTTT
abundance: many; j_gene: TRBJ1-1; len: 14; v_gene: TRBV7-9; d_gene: .; CDR3aa: CASSPRGGGTEAFF; CDR3nt: TGTGCCAGCAGCCCGCGGGGGGGCGGCACTGAAGCTTTCTTT
abundance: .; j_gene: TRBJ2-6; len: 17; v_gene: TRBV12-3/TRBV12-4; d_gene: TRBD1; CDR3aa: CASSFDRAKPGANVLTF; CDR3nt: TGTGCCAGCAGTTTTGACAGGGCGAAACCTGGGGCCAACGTCCTGACTTTC
abundance: few; j_gene: TRBJ2-7; len: 15; v_gene: TRBV6-1; d_gene: TRBD2; CDR3aa: CASSETSGGRLEQYF; CDR3nt: TGTGCCAGCAGTGAGACTAGCGGGGGGAGACTCGAGCAGTACTTC
abundance: .; j_gene: TRBJ1-5; len: 16; v_gene: TRBV12-3/TRBV12-4; d_gene: TRBD1; CDR3aa: CARGRQGACSNQPQHF; CDR3nt: TGTGCCAGGGGTCGACAGGGGGCATGCAGCAATCAGCCCCAGCATTTT
abundance: .; j_gene: TRBJ1-1; len: 16; v_gene: TRBV7-9; d_gene: .; CDR3aa: CASSLDFTRMNTEAFF; CDR3nt: TGTGCCAGCAGCTTAGATTTCACGAGAATGAACACTGAAGCTTTCTTT
abundance: .; j_gene: TRBJ2-2; len: 13; v_gene: TRBV29-1; d_gene: .; CDR3aa: CSVAQFYTGELFF; CDR3nt: TGCAGCGTTGCCCAGTTCTACACCGGGGAGCTGTTTTTT
abundance: .; j_gene: TRBJ2-5; len: 12; v_gene: TRBV29-1; d_gene: TRBD2; CDR3aa: CSVGGRTEAQYF; CDR3nt: TGCAGCGTTGGCGGGAGGACGGAGGCCCAGTACTTC
abundance: few; j_gene: TRBJ2-1; len: 15; v_gene: TRBV11-3; d_gene: .; CDR3aa: CASSLGRGAYDEQFF; CDR3nt: TGTGCCAGCAGCTTAGGACGGGGGGCTTACGATGAGCAGTTCTTC
abundance: few; j_gene: TRBJ2-7; len: 14; v_gene: TRBV12-3/TRBV12-4; d_gene: .; CDR3aa: CASSLSNLGYEQYF; CDR3nt: TGTGCCAGCAGTTTGAGTAATCTCGGGTACGAGCAGTACTTC
abundance: .; j_gene: TRBJ1-3; len: 15; v_gene: TRBV6-5; d_gene: .; CDR3aa: CASSIQAASGNTIYF; CDR3nt: TGTGCCAGCAGCATACAGGCGGCGTCTGGAAACACCATATATTTT
abundance: few; j_gene: TRBJ1-2; len: 14; v_gene: TRBV7-3; d_gene: TRBD1; CDR3aa: CASSLRRDRGGYTF; CDR3nt: TGTGCCAGCAGCTTAAGAAGGGACAGGGGTGGCTACACCTTC
abundance: .; j_gene: TRBJ2-1; len: 13; v_gene: TRBV24-1; d_gene: .; CDR3aa: CATSDLPGDEQFF; CDR3nt: TGTGCCACCAGTGATTTGCCCGGGGATGAGCAGTTCTTC
abundance: .; j_gene: TRBJ1-2; len: 16; v_gene: TRBV6-5; d_gene: .; CDR3aa: CASSYYSRGSNYGYTF; CDR3nt: TGTGCCAGCAGTTACTATAGTCGGGGCTCTAACTATGGCTACACCTTC
abundance: few; j_gene: TRBJ1-2; len: 12; v_gene: TRBV20-1; d_gene: .; CDR3aa: CSASRGNYGYTF; CDR3nt: TGCAGTGCCAGCCGGGGGAACTATGGCTACACCTTC